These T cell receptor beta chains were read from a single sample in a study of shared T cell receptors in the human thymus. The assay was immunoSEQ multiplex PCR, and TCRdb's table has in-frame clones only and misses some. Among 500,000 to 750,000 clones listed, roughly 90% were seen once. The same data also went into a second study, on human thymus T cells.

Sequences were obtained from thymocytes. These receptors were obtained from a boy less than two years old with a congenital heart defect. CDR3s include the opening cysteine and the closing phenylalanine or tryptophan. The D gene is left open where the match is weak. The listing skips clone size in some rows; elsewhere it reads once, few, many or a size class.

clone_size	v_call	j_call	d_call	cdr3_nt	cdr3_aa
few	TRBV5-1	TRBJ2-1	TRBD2	TGCGCCAGCAGCTTGGGGGGACTAGCGGGAGTAGAGGATGAGCAGTTCTTC	CASSLGGLAGVEDEQFF
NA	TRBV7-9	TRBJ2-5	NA	TGTGCCAGCAGCCGCCAAGAGACCCAGTACTTC	CASSRQETQYF
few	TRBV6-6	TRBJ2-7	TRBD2	TGTGCCAGCAGTTACTGTGGTACTAGCGGGAGGAGAGAGTACTTC	CASSYCGTSGRREYF
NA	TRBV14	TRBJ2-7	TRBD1	TGTGCCAGCAGCAAGGGACAGGGGCCATGGAGCTCCTACGAGCAGTACTTC	CASSKGQGPWSSYEQYF
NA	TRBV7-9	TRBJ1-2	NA	TGTGCCAGCAGCTTAACAGGAGCTGGCTACACCTTC	CASSLTGAGYTF
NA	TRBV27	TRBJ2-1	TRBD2	TGTGCCAGCAGCCATGGGACTAGCGGGAGGGTAGGGTCCTACAATGAGCAGTTCTTC	CASSHGTSGRVGSYNEQFF
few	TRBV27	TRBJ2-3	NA	TGTGCCAGCAGTTCCCCCTCGAGGCGGCGCACAGATACGCAGTATTTT	CASSSPSRRRTDTQYF
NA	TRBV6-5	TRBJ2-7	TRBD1	TGTGCCAGCAGTTACGGACAGGGGGCATGGGAGCAGTACTTC	CASSYGQGAWEQYF
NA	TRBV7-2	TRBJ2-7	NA	TGTGCCAGCAGCTTTCCCGACAGACCCTACGAGCAGTACTTC	CASSFPDRPYEQYF
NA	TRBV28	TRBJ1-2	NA	TGTGCCAGCAGATCGAGAACCACTGGCTACACCTTC	CASRSRTTGYTF
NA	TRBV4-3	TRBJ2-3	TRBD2	TGCGCCAGCAGCCTGAGCCCGGGACTAGCGGGAGTGTGGGGCACAGATACGCAGTATTTT	CASSLSPGLAGVWGTDTQYF
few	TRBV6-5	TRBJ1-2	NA	TGTGCCAGCAGTTTCCAGGTACACTATGGCTACACCTTC	CASSFQVHYGYTF
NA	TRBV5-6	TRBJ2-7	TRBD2	TGTGCCAGCAGCTTGGGACTAGCGGGAGGGATCATGGAGCAGTACTTC	CASSLGLAGGIMEQYF
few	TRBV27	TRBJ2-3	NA	TGTGCCAGCAGTTTAAGGTTTCAGGGGTTCACAGATACGCAGTATTTT	CASSLRFQGFTDTQYF
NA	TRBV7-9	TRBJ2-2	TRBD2	TGTGCCAGCAGCACTAGCGGGCCAAACACCGGGGAGCTGTTTTTT	CASSTSGPNTGELFF
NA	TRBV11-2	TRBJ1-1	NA	TGTGCCAGCAGCCCCTCAGCGGCCATTGGGGCTTTCTTT	CASSPSAAIGAFF
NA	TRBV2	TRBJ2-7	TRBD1	TGTGCCAGCAGTGAAGTCACCGGACAGGGGGGCGACGAGCAGTACTTC	CASSEVTGQGGDEQYF
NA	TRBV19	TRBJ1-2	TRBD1	TGTGCCAGTAGTCCGGGACAGGGGGCCCTGGGTTATGGCTACACCTTC	CASSPGQGALGYGYTF
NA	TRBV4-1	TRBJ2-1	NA	TGCGCCAGCAGCCAAGCTCAGGGGTCACGGTTCTTC	CASSQAQGSRFF
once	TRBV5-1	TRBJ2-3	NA	TGCGCCAGCCAAGGGGCGGGAAGCACAGATACGCAGTATTTT	CASQGAGSTDTQYF
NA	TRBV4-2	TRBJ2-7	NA	TGTGCCAGCAGCCCCAGGAGGGGGCCGCCCTACGAGCAGTACTTC	CASSPRRGPPYEQYF
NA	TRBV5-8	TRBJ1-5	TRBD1	TGTGCCAGCAGCTTATCGGGACAGTTTGATAGCAATCAGCCCCAGCATTTT	CASSLSGQFDSNQPQHF
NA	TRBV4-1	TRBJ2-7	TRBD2	TGCGCCAGCAGCCATTGGCCTAGCGGCTACGAGCAGTACTTC	CASSHWPSGYEQYF
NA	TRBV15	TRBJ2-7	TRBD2	TGTGCCACCAGCAGATCGCGGGAGACTTCCTACGAGCAGTACTTC	CATSRSRETSYEQYF
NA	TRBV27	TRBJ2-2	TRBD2	TGTGCCAGCCGTTATTGGTGGACTAGCGGGAGTGGGATCACCGGGGAGCTGTTTTTT	CASRYWWTSGSGITGELFF
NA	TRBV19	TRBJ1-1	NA	TGTGCCAGTACTCGGTCTGAAGCTTTCTTT	CASTRSEAFF
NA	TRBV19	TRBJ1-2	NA	TGTGCCAGTAGTTTCCAGGGAGGGGGGTCCTATGGCTACACCTTC	CASSFQGGGSYGYTF
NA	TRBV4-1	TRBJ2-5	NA	TGCGCCAGCAGCCATACCACTAGCAGCCAAGAGACCCAGTACTTC	CASSHTTSSQETQYF
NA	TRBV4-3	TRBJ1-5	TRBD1	TGCGCCAGCAGCCGAGGACAGGGAGGTCAGCCCCAGCATTTT	CASSRGQGGQPQHF
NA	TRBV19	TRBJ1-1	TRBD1	TGTGCCAGTAGTATAGAGGACAGGGGGCTGGGAGTGAACACTGAAGCTTTCTTT	CASSIEDRGLGVNTEAFF
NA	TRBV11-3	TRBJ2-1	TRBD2	TGTGCCAGCAGCAACTTAGGGACTAACTACAATGAGCAGTTCTTC	CASSNLGTNYNEQFF
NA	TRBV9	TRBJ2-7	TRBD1	TGTGCCAGCAGCCCAGACAGGGGGACCTGCGAGCAGTACTTC	CASSPDRGTCEQYF
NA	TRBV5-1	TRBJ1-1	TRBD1	TGCGCCAGCACCTCCCCGGTGGACAGGGGAGCGGACACTGAAGCTTTCTTT	CASTSPVDRGADTEAFF
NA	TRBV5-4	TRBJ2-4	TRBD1	TGTGCCAGCAGCAGGGGACAGGATAAGTACTTC	CASSRGQDKYF
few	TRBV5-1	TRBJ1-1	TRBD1	TGCGCCAGCAGCTTTTGGACAGGGGGCGAAGCTTTCTTT	CASSFWTGGEAFF
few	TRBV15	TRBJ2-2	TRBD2	TGTGCCACCAGCAGCCACTCCAGGGTAGGGACTAGTTGTACCGGGGAGCTGTTTTTT	CATSSHSRVGTSCTGELFF
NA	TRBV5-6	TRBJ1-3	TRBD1	TGTGCCAGCAGCTTGGGGGCCAGGGGGGTTTCTGGAAACACCATATATTTT	CASSLGARGVSGNTIYF
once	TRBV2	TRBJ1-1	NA	TGTGCCAGCAGGGGGGGAAATCTTGAAGCTTTCTTT	CASRGGNLEAFF
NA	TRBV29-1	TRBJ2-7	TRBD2	TGCAGCGTTGAAGGAGCAGGGGAGGTCGGGACTAGCGCATCCGAGCAGTACTTC	CSVEGAGEVGTSASEQYF
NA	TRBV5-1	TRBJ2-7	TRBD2	TGCGCCAGCAGCCTGGGACTAGCGGGAGGGCCTGGGTACGAGCAGTACTTC	CASSLGLAGGPGYEQYF
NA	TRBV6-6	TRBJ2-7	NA	TGTGCCAGCACTAATATCAGGGGTCAGACGTCCCACGAGCAGTACTTC	CASTNIRGQTSHEQYF
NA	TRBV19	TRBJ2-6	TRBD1	TGTGCCATTGAGGACAGGACCAACTCTGGGGCCAACGTCCTGACTTTC	CAIEDRTNSGANVLTF
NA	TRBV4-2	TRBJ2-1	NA	TGTGCCAGCAGCCAAGTTGGACAGTACAATGAGCAGTTCTTC	CASSQVGQYNEQFF
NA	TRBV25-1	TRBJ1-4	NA	TGTGCCAGCAGTGAAGCGACTAATGAAAAACTGTTTTTT	CASSEATNEKLFF
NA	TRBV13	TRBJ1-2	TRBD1	TGTGCCAGCAGCTTAGGGGGCAGGGACAGGGGGCGCCCGAACTATGGCTACACCTTC	CASSLGGRDRGRPNYGYTF
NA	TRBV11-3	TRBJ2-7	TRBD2	TGTGCCAGCAGCCAAGTAGCGGGGACGGAGTACGAGCAGTACTTC	CASSQVAGTEYEQYF
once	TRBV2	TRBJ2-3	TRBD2	TGTGCCAGCAAAATACCGTCCGGGACTAGCGGCTCGGGTGGCACAGATACGCAGTATTTT	CASKIPSGTSGSGGTDTQYF
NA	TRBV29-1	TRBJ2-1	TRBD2	TGCAGCGTTGAAGATGTGGGCGCGGGAGGTTACAATGAGCAGTTCTTC	CSVEDVGAGGYNEQFF
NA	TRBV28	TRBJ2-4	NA	TGTGCCAGCAGTCCCTCCCGGGTGTTAGCCAAAAACATTCAGTACTTC	CASSPSRVLAKNIQYF
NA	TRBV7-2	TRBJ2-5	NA	TGTGCCAGCAGCTTAGGGGAAGGGGTCCAAGAGACCCAGTACTTC	CASSLGEGVQETQYF
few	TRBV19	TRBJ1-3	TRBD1	TGTGCCAGTAGTAAGCGTGGGACAGGGGGATATGGAAACACCATATATTTT	CASSKRGTGGYGNTIYF
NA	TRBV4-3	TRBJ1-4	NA	TGCGCCAGCAGCCAAGAGGCCTCATTGGGACTGCGTAAGGCAACTAATGAAAAACTGTTTTTT	CASSQEASLGLRKATNEKLFF
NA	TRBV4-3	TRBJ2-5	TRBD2	TGCGCCAGCAGCCTCGGGTCTTGGACTAGCGGGAGAGTGGGGGGAGAGACCCAGTACTTC	CASSLGSWTSGRVGGETQYF
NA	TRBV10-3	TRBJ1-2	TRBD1	TGTGCCATCAGAGGGACAGAACCGGGGGCTAACTATGGCTACACCTTC	CAIRGTEPGANYGYTF
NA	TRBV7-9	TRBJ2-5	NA	TGTGCCAGCAGCTTAGGCCCTTCGGGACACCCAGGGGCAGAGACCCAGTACTTC	CASSLGPSGHPGAETQYF
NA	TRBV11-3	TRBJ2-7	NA	TGTGCCAGCAGCTCTCCGGGAGCCCCCTACGAGCAGTACTTC	CASSSPGAPYEQYF
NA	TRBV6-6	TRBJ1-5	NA	TGTGCCAGCAGGTCTTACGGGGGGAAGGGAGATCAGCCCCAGCATTTT	CASRSYGGKGDQPQHF